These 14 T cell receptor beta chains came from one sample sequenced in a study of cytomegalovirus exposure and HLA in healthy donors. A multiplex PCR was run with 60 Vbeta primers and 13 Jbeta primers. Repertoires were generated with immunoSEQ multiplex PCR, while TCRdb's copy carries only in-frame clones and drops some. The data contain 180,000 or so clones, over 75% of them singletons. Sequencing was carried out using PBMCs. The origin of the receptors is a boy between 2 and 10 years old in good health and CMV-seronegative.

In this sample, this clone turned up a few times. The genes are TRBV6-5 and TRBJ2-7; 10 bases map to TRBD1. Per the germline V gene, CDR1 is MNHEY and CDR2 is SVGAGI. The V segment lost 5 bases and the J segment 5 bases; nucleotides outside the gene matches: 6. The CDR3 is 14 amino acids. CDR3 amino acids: CASSRGQGVNEQYF. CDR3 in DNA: TGTGCCAGCAGTCGAGGACAGGGGGTCAACGAGCAGTACTTC.

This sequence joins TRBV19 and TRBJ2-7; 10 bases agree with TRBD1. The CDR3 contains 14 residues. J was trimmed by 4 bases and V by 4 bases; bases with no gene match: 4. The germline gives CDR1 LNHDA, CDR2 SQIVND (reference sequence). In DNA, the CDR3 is TGTGCCAGTAGTACACCGGGACAGGGGTACGAGCAGTACTTC. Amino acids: CASSTPGQGYEQYF.

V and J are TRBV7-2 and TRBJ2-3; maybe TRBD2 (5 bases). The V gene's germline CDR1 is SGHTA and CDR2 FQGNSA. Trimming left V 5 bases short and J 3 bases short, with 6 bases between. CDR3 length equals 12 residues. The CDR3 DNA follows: TGTGCCAGCAGCCGGGGAACAGATACGCAGTATTTT. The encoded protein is CASSRGTDTQYF.

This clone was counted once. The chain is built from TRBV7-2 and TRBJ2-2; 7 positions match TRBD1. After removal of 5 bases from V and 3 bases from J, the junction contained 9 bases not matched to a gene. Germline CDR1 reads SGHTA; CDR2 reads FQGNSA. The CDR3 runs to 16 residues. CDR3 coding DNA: TGTGCCAGCAGCCCACCGGGACAGCCACACACCGGGGAGCTGTTTTTT. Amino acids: CASSPPGQPHTGELFF.

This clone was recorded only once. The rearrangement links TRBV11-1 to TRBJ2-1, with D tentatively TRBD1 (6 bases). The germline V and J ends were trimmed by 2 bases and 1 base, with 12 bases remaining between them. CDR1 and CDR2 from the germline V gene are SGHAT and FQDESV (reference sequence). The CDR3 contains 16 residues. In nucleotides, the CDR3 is TGTGCCAGCAGCTTACAGGGGAACCCTTCCTACAATGAGCAGTTCTTC. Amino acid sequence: CASSLQGNPSYNEQFF.

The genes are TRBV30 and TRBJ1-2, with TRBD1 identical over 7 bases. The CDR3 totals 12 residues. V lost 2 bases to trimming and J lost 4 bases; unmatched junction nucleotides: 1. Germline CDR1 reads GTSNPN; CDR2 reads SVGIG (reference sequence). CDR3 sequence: CAWSSGGYGYTF. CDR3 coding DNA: TGTGCCTGGAGTTCAGGGGGCTATGGCTACACCTTC.

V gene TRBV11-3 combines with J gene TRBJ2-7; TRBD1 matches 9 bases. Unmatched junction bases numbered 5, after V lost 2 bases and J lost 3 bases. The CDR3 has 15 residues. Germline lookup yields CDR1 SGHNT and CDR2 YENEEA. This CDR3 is CASSLYGTGNYEQYF. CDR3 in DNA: TGTGCCAGCAGCTTATACGGGACAGGGAACTACGAGCAGTACTTC.

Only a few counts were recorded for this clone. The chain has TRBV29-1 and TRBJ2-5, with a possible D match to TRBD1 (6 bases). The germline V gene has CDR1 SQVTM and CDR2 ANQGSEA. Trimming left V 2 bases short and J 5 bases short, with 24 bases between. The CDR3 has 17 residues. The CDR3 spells CSVELSRRPGQGETQYF. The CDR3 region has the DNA TGCAGCGTTGAATTAAGTCGTCGCCCGGGGCAGGGGGAGACCCAGTACTTC.

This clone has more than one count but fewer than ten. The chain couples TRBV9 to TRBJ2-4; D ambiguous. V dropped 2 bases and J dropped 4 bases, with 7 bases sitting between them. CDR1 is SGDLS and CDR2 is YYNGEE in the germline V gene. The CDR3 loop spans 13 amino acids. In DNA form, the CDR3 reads TGTGCCAGCAGCGTTAGTCTAAAAAACATTCAGTACTTC. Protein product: CASSVSLKNIQYF.

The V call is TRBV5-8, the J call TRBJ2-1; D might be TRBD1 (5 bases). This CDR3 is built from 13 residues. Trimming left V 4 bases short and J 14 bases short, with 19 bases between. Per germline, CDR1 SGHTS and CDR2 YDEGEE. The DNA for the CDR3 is TGTGCCAGCAGCACGAGAAGGGGTTTCAAGGAGTTCTTC. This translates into CASSTRRGFKEFF.

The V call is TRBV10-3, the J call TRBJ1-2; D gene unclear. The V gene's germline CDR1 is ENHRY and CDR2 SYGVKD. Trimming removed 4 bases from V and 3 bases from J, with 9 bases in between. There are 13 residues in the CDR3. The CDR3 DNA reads TGTGCCATCAGTGGAAGGGAGGACTATGGCTACACCTTC. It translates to CAISGREDYGYTF.

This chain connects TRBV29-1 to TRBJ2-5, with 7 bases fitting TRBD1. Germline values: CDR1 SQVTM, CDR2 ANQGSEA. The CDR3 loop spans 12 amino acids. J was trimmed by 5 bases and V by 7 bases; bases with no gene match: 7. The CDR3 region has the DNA TGCAGCGCCGAGACAGGGTGGGAGACCCAGTACTTC. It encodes CSAETGWETQYF.

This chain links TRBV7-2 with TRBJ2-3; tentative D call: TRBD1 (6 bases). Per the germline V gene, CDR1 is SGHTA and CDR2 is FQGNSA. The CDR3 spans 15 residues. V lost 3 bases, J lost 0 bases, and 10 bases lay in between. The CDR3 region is CASSFGQLSTDTQYF. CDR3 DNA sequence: TGTGCCAGCAGCTTCGGACAGCTTAGCACAGATACGCAGTATTTT.

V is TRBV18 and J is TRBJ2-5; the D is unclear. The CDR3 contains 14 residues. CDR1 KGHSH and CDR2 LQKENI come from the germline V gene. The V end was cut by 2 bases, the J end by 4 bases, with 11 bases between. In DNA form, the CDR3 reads TGTGCCAGCTCACCAGAACCGAGAGGAGAGACCCAGTACTTC. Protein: CASSPEPRGETQYF.